This is a list of T cell receptor beta chains from one sample in a study of T cell responses to AZD1222 COVID-19 vaccine. Assay: immunoSEQ multiplex PCR; the TCRdb copy retains only in-frame clones and omits some. The table includes approximately 200,000 clones, almost 90% detected once. The starting material was peripheral blood, obtained on day 0 of AZD1222 vaccination. Receptor source: an adult in good health. Each CDR3 is given with its conserved first and last residue. The D gene is left open where the match is weak. The size of a clone is reported for some rows only, either as once, few or many, or as a class for expanded clones.

j_call: TRBJ2-1; v_call: TRBV3-1/TRBV3-2; clone_size: NA; cdr3_length: 17; d_call: TRBD2; cdr3_nt: TGTGCCAGCAGCCAAGTTGTCGGCCAGCGGGGGGAAAATGAGCAGTTCTTC; cdr3_aa: CASSQVVGQRGENEQFF
j_call: TRBJ2-7; v_call: TRBV10-3; clone_size: NA; cdr3_length: 14; d_call: NA; cdr3_nt: TGTGCCATCAGTGAGTCGGCACCGAGCTACGAGCAGTACTTC; cdr3_aa: CAISESAPSYEQYF
j_call: TRBJ1-4; v_call: TRBV4-3; clone_size: NA; cdr3_length: 18; d_call: TRBD1; cdr3_nt: TGCGCCAGCAGCCAAGACACTCCAGGGGGATGGACTAATGAAAAACTGTTTTTT; cdr3_aa: CASSQDTPGGWTNEKLFF
j_call: TRBJ1-2; v_call: TRBV15; clone_size: NA; cdr3_length: 13; d_call: TRBD1; cdr3_nt: TGTGCCACCAGCACAGGGGGTAACTATGGCTACACCTTC; cdr3_aa: CATSTGGNYGYTF
j_call: TRBJ2-7; v_call: TRBV6-2/TRBV6-3; clone_size: NA; cdr3_length: 15; d_call: TRBD1; cdr3_nt: TGTGCCAGCAGTTATTCCGGGACAGGAGGATACGAGCAGTACTTC; cdr3_aa: CASSYSGTGGYEQYF
j_call: TRBJ2-5; v_call: TRBV2; clone_size: NA; cdr3_length: 12; d_call: NA; cdr3_nt: TGTGCCAGCAGCGTAGCTTTTGAGACCCAGTACTTC; cdr3_aa: CASSVAFETQYF
j_call: TRBJ2-1; v_call: TRBV11-2; clone_size: once; cdr3_length: 15; d_call: TRBD1; cdr3_nt: TGTGCCAGCAGCTTGGTCGGAGACAGGGACAATGAGCAGTTCTTC; cdr3_aa: CASSLVGDRDNEQFF
j_call: TRBJ1-4; v_call: TRBV11-2; clone_size: NA; cdr3_length: 15; d_call: TRBD1; cdr3_nt: TGTGCCAGCAGCCCTGGGACAGTCACTAATGAAAAACTGTTTTTT; cdr3_aa: CASSPGTVTNEKLFF
j_call: TRBJ2-2; v_call: TRBV21-1; clone_size: NA; cdr3_length: 17; d_call: NA; cdr3_nt: TGTGCCAGCAGCAAACCCAGGGACTGGGCGAACACCGGGGAGCTGTTTTTT; cdr3_aa: CASSKPRDWANTGELFF
j_call: TRBJ2-1; v_call: TRBV6-5; clone_size: NA; cdr3_length: 14; d_call: NA; cdr3_nt: TGTGCCAGCAGTTATACAGGGCCCTACAATGAGCAGTTCTTC; cdr3_aa: CASSYTGPYNEQFF
j_call: TRBJ1-5; v_call: TRBV19; clone_size: few; cdr3_length: 16; d_call: TRBD1; cdr3_nt: TGTGCCACGACCAGGGGGCGCGGGGTTTCTAGTCAGCCCCAGCATTTT; cdr3_aa: CATTRGRGVSSQPQHF
j_call: TRBJ1-1; v_call: TRBV7-3; clone_size: NA; cdr3_length: 13; d_call: NA; cdr3_nt: TGTGCCAGCAGCTTAACGGGTGTCAGTGAAGCTTTCTTT; cdr3_aa: CASSLTGVSEAFF
j_call: TRBJ2-7; v_call: TRBV2; clone_size: NA; cdr3_length: 15; d_call: TRBD1; cdr3_nt: TGTGCCAGCAGGCACAACCGGGACAGCTTCTACGAGCAGTACTTC; cdr3_aa: CASRHNRDSFYEQYF
j_call: TRBJ1-4; v_call: TRBV30; clone_size: NA; cdr3_length: 16; d_call: NA; cdr3_nt: TGTGCCTTCGGAGTCCGTACTAGCGCAACTAATGAAAAACTGTTTTTT; cdr3_aa: CAFGVRTSATNEKLFF
j_call: TRBJ2-7; v_call: TRBV3-1/TRBV3-2; clone_size: once; cdr3_length: 15; d_call: NA; cdr3_nt: TGTGCCAGCAGCCCCGCCGGCCAGAGAGAATACGAGCAGTACTTC; cdr3_aa: CASSPAGQREYEQYF
j_call: TRBJ2-1; v_call: TRBV7-2; clone_size: NA; cdr3_length: 16; d_call: NA; cdr3_nt: TGTGCCAGCAGCTTACGACCCTGGGGCGGGTACAATGAGCAGTTCTTC; cdr3_aa: CASSLRPWGGYNEQFF
j_call: TRBJ1-1; v_call: TRBV7-3; clone_size: NA; cdr3_length: 13; d_call: NA; cdr3_nt: TGTGCCAGCAGCCCCAGGGAGAACACTGAAGCTTTCTTT; cdr3_aa: CASSPRENTEAFF
j_call: TRBJ1-3; v_call: TRBV5-1; clone_size: NA; cdr3_length: 14; d_call: TRBD1; cdr3_nt: TGCGCCAGCAGCCAAGACAGGGGTAGGGACACCATATATTTT; cdr3_aa: CASSQDRGRDTIYF
j_call: TRBJ1-3; v_call: TRBV19; clone_size: NA; cdr3_length: 14; d_call: NA; cdr3_nt: TGTGCCAGTAGTTTATGGGGCTCTGGAAACACCATATATTTT; cdr3_aa: CASSLWGSGNTIYF
j_call: TRBJ1-1; v_call: TRBV7-3; clone_size: NA; cdr3_length: 21; d_call: NA; cdr3_nt: TGTGCCAGCAGCCCCGAGGCGAGAGGGACAATACCACTCACCATGAACACTGAAGCTTTCTTT; cdr3_aa: CASSPEARGTIPLTMNTEAFF
j_call: TRBJ1-2; v_call: TRBV5-4; clone_size: NA; cdr3_length: 16; d_call: NA; cdr3_nt: TGTGCCAGCAGCTCCCTGGCCTCGGGGGCAGACTATGGCTACACCTTC; cdr3_aa: CASSSLASGADYGYTF
j_call: TRBJ2-5; v_call: TRBV4-2; clone_size: medium-sized; cdr3_length: 17; d_call: TRBD2; cdr3_nt: TGTCCCAGCACTTTGGGGGGCGGGGGGCCGGCATGGGAGACCCAGTACTTC; cdr3_aa: CPSTLGGGGPAWETQYF
j_call: TRBJ2-2; v_call: TRBV11-2; clone_size: NA; cdr3_length: 13; d_call: NA; cdr3_nt: TGTGCCAGCAGCTTAGGGCGGACCGGGGAGCTGTTTTTT; cdr3_aa: CASSLGRTGELFF
j_call: TRBJ1-2; v_call: TRBV29-1; clone_size: once; cdr3_length: 13; d_call: NA; cdr3_nt: TGCAGCGTTGAAGGAGGGCCAGGAGAGGGCTACACCTTC; cdr3_aa: CSVEGGPGEGYTF
j_call: TRBJ1-5; v_call: TRBV21-1; clone_size: NA; cdr3_length: 17; d_call: NA; cdr3_nt: TGTGCCAGCAGCTCCCACCCGGGACAGGTTTGCAATCAGCCCCAGCATTTT; cdr3_aa: CASSSHPGQVCNQPQHF
j_call: TRBJ1-1; v_call: TRBV28; clone_size: few; cdr3_length: 14; d_call: TRBD1; cdr3_nt: TGTGCCAGCCGGGACAGTTACATGAACACTGAAGCTTTCTTT; cdr3_aa: CASRDSYMNTEAFF